This TCR beta chain was documented in a study of blood T cell repertoires in COVID-19. About the study: T cells, B-cell-depleted T cells, or PBMCs provided the cDNA or gDNA that served as material.

V lost 3 bases and J 6 bases, leaving 12 bases between the germline ends. Germline V gene sequence: CDR1 SNHLY, CDR2 FYNNEI. CDR3 length: 14 amino acids. Per the original data handling: Reference gene primers were amplified, and this amplification served to estimate nucleated cell counts. The method was immunoSEQ multiplex PCR; TCRdb's version includes in-frame clones alone and lacks a portion of them. D and trimming come from the DNA, and the V and J calls and clone size come from that table. The sample gives more than 200,000 clones, around 86% of which show up once; approximately 1.7% is in the top ten. Participants were aged about 18 to 90 years, lived in under 30 US areas, and enrolled virtually.

The source is a woman aged 45 to 65 who had recovered from COVID-19. Sequenced input: PBMCs or T cells enriched from blood (not recorded which). The rearrangement joins TRBV2 to TRBJ2-1, with D tentatively TRBD2 (5 bases). The CDR3 DNA sequence: TGTGCCAGCAGTGACCCCGGGAAGGCCAATGAGCAGTTCTTC. Protein product: CASSDPGKANEQFF.